Each of the 14 T cell receptor beta chains below was sequenced from the same sample in a study of cytomegalovirus exposure and HLA in healthy donors. With 60 Vbeta and 13 Jbeta primers, the PCR was carried out. Method: immunoSEQ multiplex PCR; TCRdb's copy keeps in-frame clones and lacks some. The data hold 73,000 or so clones, with around 77% observed a single time. The sample taken for sequencing was PBMCs. Receptors were obtained from a man aged 50-60 years in good health and CMV-seronegative.

This chain uses TRBV27 with TRBJ1-1; TRBD1 might be the D (5 bases). Per the germline V gene, CDR1 is MNHEY and CDR2 is SMNVEV (reference sequence). This CDR3 is 12 amino acids long. Trimming took 3 bases from V and 6 from J, leaving 8 bases between them. Written as DNA, the CDR3 is TGTGCCAGCAGTTTTAGGGGTTCTGAAGCTTTCTTT. This sequence encodes CASSFRGSEAFF.

V is TRBV6-1 and J is TRBJ1-4; D is possibly TRBD1 (6 bases). Germline loops: CDR1 MNHNS, CDR2 SASEGT. V was pared by 8 bases and J by 5 bases, with 15 bases between. This CDR3 region has 14 residues. The DNA of the CDR3 is TGTGCCAGCCAAAGGGGTGGGGGCAATGAAAAACTGTTTTTT. The encoded protein is CASQRGGGNEKLFF.

The genes are TRBV5-6 and TRBJ2-7; D gene uncertain. The germline V gene encodes CDR1 SGHDT and CDR2 YYEEEE. V lost 4 bases and J 9 bases, leaving 14 bases between the germline ends. The CDR3 has 12 amino acids. The CDR3 nucleotides read TGTGCCAGCAGCGGCGGCTCGGCTCTGCAGTACTTC. It is translated as CASSGGSALQYF.

The V call is TRBV2, the J call TRBJ1-5; D possibly corresponds to TRBD1 (5 bases). This CDR3 spans 16 amino acids. Germline V gives CDR1 SNHLY, CDR2 FYNNEI. V was pared by 8 bases and J by 0 bases, with 17 bases between. The CDR3 DNA is TGTGCCAGCCAGCTACATACAGGTAATAGCAATCAGCCCCAGCATTTT. Translation gives CASQLHTGNSNQPQHF.

This clone occurred once. This chain joins TRBV5-1 and TRBJ2-1; the match to TRBD1 covers 10 bases. Germline CDR1 reads SGHRS; CDR2 reads YFSETQ. This CDR3 is 16 amino acids long. The V segment lost 4 bases and the J segment 1 base; nucleotides outside the gene matches: 5. The chain's CDR3 is CASSGMDRGSYNEQFF. The CDR3 nucleotides read TGCGCCAGCAGCGGAATGGACAGGGGGTCCTACAATGAGCAGTTCTTC.

V usage is TRBV29-1 and J usage is TRBJ1-2; D perhaps matches TRBD1 (6 bases). CDR3 size: 13 residues. V was shortened by 4 bases and J by 5 bases, with 14 bases between the two germline ends. CDR1 and CDR2 from the germline V gene are SQVTM and ANQGSEA. CDR3 nucleotides: TGCAGCGTTGTAAGGACAGACTTTTATGGCTACACCTTC. Translation gives CSVVRTDFYGYTF.

The rearrangement uses TRBV5-1 and TRBJ2-2; no clear D gene. Germline CDR1 SGHRS, CDR2 YFSETQ. The germline V and J ends were trimmed by 0 bases and 4 bases, with 13 bases remaining between them. The CDR3 is made up of 16 amino acids. Here the CDR3 DNA reads TGCGCCAGCAGCTTGGCCCGGCGCGGCCCCACCGGGGAGCTGTTTTTT. Translation: CASSLARRGPTGELFF.

The rearrangement joins TRBV7-6 to TRBJ2-1, with D uncertain. The germline V and J ends were trimmed by 1 base and 3 bases, with 13 bases remaining between them. The germline gives CDR1 SGHVS, CDR2 FNYEAQ. CDR3 size: 16 residues. This CDR3 is CASSLVGFRGYNEQFF. The CDR3 nucleotides are TGTGCCAGCAGCTTAGTTGGATTTCGCGGCTACAATGAGCAGTTCTTC.

There are a few counts of this clone. The rearrangement uses TRBV6-5 and TRBJ2-2; D is perhaps TRBD2 (6 bases). This CDR3 comprises 14 residues. V lost 3 bases to trimming and J lost 6 bases, with 11 bases between them. Germline V gene lookup returns CDR1 MNHEY and CDR2 SVGAGI. CDR3 amino acids: CASSYRREAGELFF. For the CDR3, the DNA is TGTGCCAGCAGTTATCGGAGGGAGGCCGGGGAGCTGTTTTTT.

V usage is TRBV5-1 and J usage is TRBJ1-1; D is perhaps TRBD1 (5 bases). The germline V gene encodes CDR1 SGHRS and CDR2 YFSETQ. The CDR3 contains 14 residues. V was shortened by 1 base and J by 1 base, with 8 bases between the two germline ends. The CDR3 spells CASSLSGGNTEAFF. The CDR3 DNA follows: TGCGCCAGCAGCTTGTCCGGGGGGAACACTGAAGCTTTCTTT. The variable domain in full, with the rest retrieved from reference TRBV5-1 and TRBJ1-1, is KAGVTQTPRYLIKTRGQQVTLSCSPISGHRSVSWYQQTPGQGLQFLFEYFSETQRNKGNFPGRFSGRQFSNSRSEMNVSTLELGDSALYLCASSLSGGNTEAFFGQGTRLTVV.

V and J are TRBV30 and TRBJ1-1, with no clear D. V was trimmed by 4 bases and J by 1 base, leaving 7 bases between them. There are 12 residues in the CDR3. Germline CDR1 GTSNPN, CDR2 SVGIG (reference sequence). In nucleotides, the CDR3 is TGTGCCTGGAATGGCCCGAACACTGAAGCTTTCTTT. This gives the protein CAWNGPNTEAFF. The whole variable domain, filled in from reference TRBV30 and TRBJ1-1, reads SQTIHQWPATLVQPVGSPLSLECTVEGTSNPNLYWYRQAAGRGLQLLFYSVGIGQISSEVPQNLSASRPQDRQFILSSKKLLLSDSGFYLCAWNGPNTEAFFGQGTRLTVV.

This clone was counted a few times. V usage is TRBV7-3 and J usage is TRBJ2-2; D possibly corresponds to TRBD1 (6 bases). Trimming took off 7 bases at V and 4 bases at J, with 13 bases between the two ends. This CDR3 spans 14 amino acids. The germline V gene encodes CDR1 SGHTA and CDR2 FQGTGA. The CDR3: CASTTGLGTGELFF. As DNA, the CDR3 is TGTGCCAGCACAACAGGGTTGGGCACCGGGGAGCTGTTTTTT.

A note on this clone: The junction does not match germline at one end; this may be a read error. This chain links TRBV6-1 with TRBJ1-1; a possible D gene is TRBD1 (5 bases). The CDR3 contains 17 residues. Germline V gives CDR1 MNHNS, CDR2 SASEGT. The CDR3 loop is CASREGFTGGRNTEAFF. The CDR3 DNA is TGTGCCAGCAGGGAAGGCTTTACCGGGGGGAGGAACACTGAAGCTTTCTTT.

The V gene is TRBV19, the J gene TRBJ1-5, with unresolved D. Trimming left V 1 base short and J 3 bases short, with 7 bases between. Per germline, CDR1 LNHDA and CDR2 SQIVND (reference sequence). The CDR3 totals 14 residues. The CDR3 loop is CASSIGGLNQPQHF. The DNA for the CDR3 is TGTGCCAGTAGTATAGGCGGACTCAATCAGCCCCAGCATTTT.